The present TCR beta chain was sequenced within a study of shared clonotypes between healthy human individuals. Per the germline V gene, CDR1 is WNHNN and CDR2 is SYGVQD (reference sequence). There are 17 residues in the CDR3. The V segment lost 9 bases and the J segment 2 bases; nucleotides outside the gene matches: 17. This was a deep-level run. Original processing notes: Filtering differed since immunoSEQ provided only junctions, with no quality scores. Assay used: immunoSEQ multiplex PCR; TCRdb lists only in-frame clones, some missing. D and trimming come from the DNA, and the V and J calls and clone size come from that table. This table has more than 400,000 clones, about 96% appearing once. Donors, without exception, were Caucasian adults residing in Nashville, Tennessee.

The sequence was collected from a woman in her thirties in good health. Material: naive CD4+ T cells sorted from blood. Subset reported: CD45RA+ positively selected. The rearrangement uses TRBV10-1 and TRBJ2-7; 9 bases align to TRBD1. DNA of the CDR3: TGCGCCAGAATATTAGGCGGGACAGGGAATTTGGCCTACGAGCAGTACTTC. This translates into CARILGGTGNLAYEQYF.